The 10 T cell receptor beta chains given below trace back to one sample, sequenced in a study of blood T cell repertoires in COVID-19. The assay was immunoSEQ multiplex PCR, and TCRdb's table has in-frame clones only and misses some. The repertoire includes approximately 97,000 clones, approximately 86% of them detected once, and over 15% sits in the top ten. The sequencing input was peripheral blood. Receptors originate from a woman aged 80 or over with acute or convalescent COVID-19.

This clone was detected a few times. The V and J genes are TRBV5-4 and TRBJ2-5; the match to TRBD1 covers 7 bases. Trimming cost V 3 bases and J 2 bases; bases outside gene matches: 4. Germline-derived CDR1 and CDR2 are SGHNT and YYREEE (reference sequence). The CDR3 has 14 amino acids. The CDR3 here is CASSSRQGQETQYF. In DNA form, the CDR3 reads TGTGCCAGCAGCTCCCGACAGGGTCAAGAGACCCAGTACTTC.

This chain links TRBV7-9 with TRBJ1-2, with D uncertain. The CDR3 runs 15 residues. Looked up from germline, CDR1 is SEHNR and CDR2 is FQNEAQ (reference sequence). V lost 4 bases to trimming and J lost 9 bases, with 21 bases between them. CDR3 sequence reads: CASSSGYGILARYTF. The CDR3 DNA reads as TGTGCCAGCAGCTCAGGATACGGGATCCTCGCGCGCTACACCTTC.

V usage is TRBV5-4 and J usage is TRBJ1-2; a weak D match, TRBD1 (5 bases). Trimming pared 4 bases from V and 3 bases from J, leaving 16 bases between. In germline, CDR1 is SGHNT, CDR2 YYREEE (reference sequence). The CDR3 sequence is 15 residues long. Written as DNA, the CDR3 is TGTGCCAGCAGCCTCCCCGGGCGGGGCTACTATGGCTACACCTTC. Translating it yields CASSLPGRGYYGYTF.

The chain employs TRBV5-1 and TRBJ1-2; TRBD1 aligns across 11 bases. CDR3 size: 15 residues. Germline lookup yields CDR1 SGHRS and CDR2 YFSETQ. V was pared by 4 bases and J by 5 bases, with 7 bases of the junction left unmatched. CDR3: CASSRGQGASYGYTF. CDR3 coding DNA: TGCGCCAGCAGCCGAGGACAGGGGGCCTCTTATGGCTACACCTTC. The full variable domain, completed using reference TRBV5-1 and TRBJ1-2, is KAGVTQTPRYLIKTRGQQVTLSCSPISGHRSVSWYQQTPGQGLQFLFEYFSETQRNKGNFPGRFSGRQFSNSRSEMNVSTLELGDSALYLCASSRGQGASYGYTFGSGTRLTVV.

The rearrangement uses TRBV29-1 and TRBJ2-7; 9 nucleotides agree with TRBD1. The V gene end was trimmed by 1 base and the J gene end by 5 bases; junction bases not matched to a gene: 9. Germline CDR1 reads SQVTM; CDR2 reads ANQGSEA. This CDR3 region has 15 residues. The CDR3 region is CSVEVRGQGSDEQYF. The CDR3 DNA follows: TGCAGCGTTGAAGTTAGGGGACAGGGTAGCGACGAGCAGTACTTC.

The chain couples TRBV6-6 to TRBJ1-3, with a weak D call TRBD1 (6 bases). The CDR3 runs to 14 residues. Trimming left V 4 bases short and J 1 base short, with 8 bases between. Germline values: CDR1 MNHNY, CDR2 SVGAGI (reference sequence). CDR3 amino acids: CASSFTGSGNTIYF. The DNA of the CDR3 is TGTGCCAGCAGTTTCACAGGGTCTGGAAACACCATATATTTT.

The rearrangement joins TRBV7-2 to TRBJ2-1; TRBD1 matches at 9 bases. J gave up 7 bases and V 5 bases, and 9 bases lay outside the gene matches. Looked up from germline, CDR1 is SGHTA and CDR2 is FQGNSA. This CDR3 contains 15 residues. The CDR3 DNA sequence: TGTGCCAGCAGCAAGTCCCGGGACAGGGTGAATGAGCAGTTCTTC. It encodes CASSKSRDRVNEQFF.

This chain connects TRBV12-5 to TRBJ2-5; 9 bases match TRBD2. This CDR3 is built from 15 residues. The V segment lost 2 bases and the J segment 4 bases; nucleotides outside the gene matches: 5. Germline loops: CDR1 LGHNT, CDR2 FRNRAP. The CDR3 DNA reads as TGTGCTAGTGGTTTGCGGCGGGGGGGTAGAGAGACCCAGTACTTC. This gives the protein CASGLRRGGRETQYF.

This sequence joins TRBV6-1 and TRBJ2-3; TRBD1 aligns across 9 bases. The CDR3 length is 16 residues. After removal of 2 bases from V and 2 bases from J, the junction contained 5 bases not matched to a gene. The germline CDR1 and CDR2 sequences are MNHNS and SASEGT. Written as DNA, the CDR3 is TGTGCCAGCAGTGAATGGGGACAGGGAACCACAGATACGCAGTATTTT. Translation gives CASSEWGQGTTDTQYF.

This chain links TRBV20-1 with TRBJ1-2; D unclear. Trimming cost V 8 bases and J 8 bases, with 9 bases left between them. The CDR3 runs 9 residues. Germline values: CDR1 DFQATT, CDR2 SNEGSKA (reference sequence). DNA for the CDR3: TGCAGTCCCGAGGGAGGCTACACCTTC. This codes for CSPEGGYTF.